This T cell receptor beta chain appears in the sequencing data of a study of untreated major depressive disorder. Whole-study results and caveats: The small study sample limits how generally findings apply. TRBV05-01 (Vbeta 5.1) usage was higher in CD4+ T cells of depressed patients than controls.

For this clone: The antigen remains undetermined.

Only in-frame clones appear in the TCRdb table, and some are missing; sequencing was by immunoSEQ multiplex PCR. The data contain under 25,000 clones, more than 85% of them singletons. The germline CDR1 and CDR2 sequences are SGHRS and YFSETQ. This CDR3 is 13 amino acids long. V was cut by 7 bases and J by 5 bases, with 15 bases left in between. This chain connects TRBV5-1 to TRBJ2-5; D possibly corresponds to TRBD2 (6 bases). The TCR comes from a woman between 40 and 55 years old with major depressive disorder. The sequenced sample was CD4+ T cells from PBMCs. The CDR3 sequence: CASGGTHRETQYF. The CDR3 region has the DNA TGCGCCAGCGGCGGGACCCACCGTGAGACCCAGTACTTC.